The 20 T cell receptor beta chains in this list originate from one sample, sequenced in a study of shared clonotypes between healthy human individuals. Profiling relied on immunoSEQ multiplex PCR, and the TCRdb table lists in-frame clones only, not all of them. The sample contains 640,000 or so clones, 55% to 75% of which appear only once. Input material: memory CD4+ T cells sorted from blood. Sample subset: CD45RA-negative fraction. The source is a woman in her twenties or thirties in good health.

DNA for the CDR3: TGTGCCAGCAGGCGGACTAGCGGGGTCTACGAGCAGTACTTC. Translation: CASRRTSGVYEQYF. The V gene is TRBV28, the J gene TRBJ2-7; TRBD2 aligns across 12 bases. Trimming took 6 bases from V and 3 from J; bases not matched to a gene: 3. The CDR3 is 14 residues long. In germline, CDR1 is MDHEN, CDR2 SYDVKM.

In this sample, this clone turned up a few times. This sequence joins TRBV7-2 and TRBJ2-1; D perhaps matches TRBD2 (5 bases). Germline V gene data show CDR1 as SGHTA and CDR2 as FQGNSA. This CDR3 comprises 16 residues. Trimming took off 3 bases at V and 4 bases at J, with 16 bases between the two ends. CDR3: CASSFLTLAVYNEQFF. CDR3 in DNA: TGTGCCAGCAGCTTCCTAACGCTAGCAGTATACAATGAGCAGTTCTTC.

V is TRBV25-1 and J is TRBJ2-1, with TRBD2 identical over 13 bases. The CDR3 contains 16 residues. V trimming: 4 bases; J trimming: 8 bases; junction bases outside the gene matches: 8. In germline, CDR1 is MGHDK, CDR2 SYGVNS. The DNA of the CDR3 is TGTGCCAGCAGTGGGACTAGCGGGAGTTTTTCAGATGAGCAGTTCTTC. The encoded protein is CASSGTSGSFSDEQFF.

In DNA form, the CDR3 reads TGTGCCAGCAGGAAAGGGTCGCCGGACCTGAACACTGAAGCTTTCTTT. This translates into CASRKGSPDLNTEAFF. The chain links TRBV21-1 to TRBJ1-1. TRBV21-1 constitutes a pseudogene. CDR3 size: 16 residues.

A remark on this clone: Just one base apart from a much larger clone, this may be a read error. This sample includes further DNA sequences coding for the same CDR3. The V gene is TRBV18, the J gene TRBJ2-3; TRBD2 matches at 13 bases. This CDR3 has 15 amino acids. With V trimmed by 2 bases and J by 4 bases, 0 bases remained unmatched. Germline-derived CDR1 and CDR2 are KGHSH and LQKENI. DNA of the CDR3: TGTGCCAGCTCACCAGGACTAGCGGGAGCAGATACGCAGTATTTT. Amino acid sequence: CASSPGLAGADTQYF.

The rearrangement joins TRBV18 to TRBJ1-2; TRBD1 matches 7 bases. This CDR3 is built from 14 residues. V trimming: 3 bases; J trimming: 2 bases; junction bases outside the gene matches: 3. Germline CDR1 reads KGHSH; CDR2 reads LQKENI. The CDR3, as DNA: TGTGCCAGCTCACCCGGGGACAGAAACTATGGCTACACCTTC. Translating it yields CASSPGDRNYGYTF. Drawing the rest from reference TRBV18 and TRBJ1-2, the complete variable domain is NAGVMQNPRHLVRRRGQEARLRCSPMKGHSHVYWYRQLPEEGLKFMVYLQKENIIDESGMPKERFSAEFPKEGPSILRIQQVVRGDSAAYFCASSPGDRNYGYTFGSGTRLTVV.

The chain joins TRBV19 to TRBJ2-3, with 10 bases identical to TRBD1. The CDR3 runs 17 residues. Germline V gene sequence: CDR1 LNHDA, CDR2 SQIVND (reference sequence). The V segment lost 9 bases and the J segment 8 bases; nucleotides outside the gene matches: 20. DNA for the CDR3: TGTGCCAGCCGAGGCGGGACAGGGGTAGGGGCAGGTGTTACGCAGTATTTT. It specifies CASRGGTGVGAGVTQYF. Full variable domain (rest looked up from reference TRBV19 and TRBJ2-3): DGGITQSPKYLFRKEGQNVTLSCEQNLNHDAMYWYRQDPGQGLRLIYYSQIVNDFQKGDIAEGYSVSREKKESFPLTVTSAQKNPTAFYLCASRGGTGVGAGVTQYFGPGTRLTVL.

The V gene is TRBV5-1, the J gene TRBJ1-1; no clear D. The germline V gene has CDR1 SGHRS and CDR2 YFSETQ. Trimming shortened V by 8 bases and J by 2 bases, and 13 bases separated the two germline ends. CDR3 length: 13 amino acids. The DNA of the CDR3 is TGCGCCAGTTTGTTAGGACCCAACACTGAAGCTTTCTTT. Protein product: CASLLGPNTEAFF. Using reference TRBV5-1 and TRBJ1-1 for the parts outside the CDR3, the full variable domain is KAGVTQTPRYLIKTRGQQVTLSCSPISGHRSVSWYQQTPGQGLQFLFEYFSETQRNKGNFPGRFSGRQFSNSRSEMNVSTLELGDSALYLCASLLGPNTEAFFGQGTRLTVV.

The CDR3 loop reads CASFGGRGQETQYF. CDR3 DNA sequence: TGTGCCAGCTTCGGTGGCAGGGGGCAGGAGACCCAGTACTTC. The V gene is TRBV2, the J gene TRBJ2-5; TRBD1 agrees at 8 bases. The CDR3 extends over 14 amino acids. Per the germline V gene, CDR1 is SNHLY and CDR2 is FYNNEI. V shed 8 bases and J 5 bases; nucleotides not matched to a gene: 10.

CDR3 residues: CASSERGTSGSSYNEQFF. The CDR3 coding sequence is TGTGCCAGCAGTGAACGGGGGACTAGCGGGAGCTCCTACAATGAGCAGTTCTTC. The chain carries TRBV25-1 and TRBJ2-1; 14 bases align to TRBD2. Per the germline V gene, CDR1 is MGHDK and CDR2 is SYGVNS. The CDR3 length is 18 residues. The trim removed 2 bases at V and 0 bases at J, leaving 3 bases unmatched.

Of note for this clone: A clone one base away is much larger, so this may be a read error. The chain links TRBV25-1 to TRBJ2-7; D ambiguous. There are 11 residues in the CDR3. Germline V gene lookup returns CDR1 MGHDK and CDR2 SYGVNS. Trimming cost V 2 bases and J 4 bases, with 3 bases left between them. The CDR3 sequence is CASSERYEQYF. For the CDR3, the DNA is TGTGCCAGCAGTGAACGGTACGAGCAGTACTTC.

This clone was seen a handful of times. The rearrangement uses TRBV25-1 and TRBJ1-1, with no clear D. The CDR3 is 15 residues long. Germline V gene data show CDR1 as MGHDK and CDR2 as SYGVNS. V was trimmed by 2 bases and J by 6 bases, leaving 16 bases between them. CDR3 protein: CASSEPTRPQAEAFF. CDR3 nucleotides: TGTGCCAGCAGTGAACCAACAAGGCCCCAGGCTGAAGCTTTCTTT.

The sample holds one count of this clone. The CDR3: CASTRGLGEKLFF. Written as DNA, the CDR3 is TGTGCCAGCACCCGGGGTTTGGGAGAAAAACTGTTTTTT. The genes are TRBV5-5 and TRBJ1-4, with D unclear. The CDR3 covers 13 residues. The V and J ends lost 6 bases and 8 bases respectively, with 14 bases between them. CDR1 and CDR2 (germline): SGHKS, YYEKEE (reference sequence).

This clone has a handful of counts. The chain is built from TRBV6-5 and TRBJ2-1; D perhaps matches TRBD2 (7 bases). CDR3 length: 14 amino acids. Trimming took 7 bases from V and 6 from J, leaving 16 bases between them. Per germline, CDR1 MNHEY and CDR2 SVGAGI. As DNA, the CDR3 is TGTGCCAGCACGTACCAGCGGGACACCAATGAGCAGTTCTTC. It yields the protein CASTYQRDTNEQFF.

The chain couples TRBV6-1 to TRBJ2-3; 13 bases are a match to TRBD2. Germline V gene sequence: CDR1 MNHNS, CDR2 SASEGT. The trim removed 4 bases at V and 7 bases at J, leaving 14 bases unmatched. This CDR3 has 18 residues. The CDR3 sequence is CASSADPPGLAGRNTQYF. DNA for the CDR3: TGTGCCAGCAGTGCAGACCCCCCGGGACTAGCGGGAAGGAATACGCAGTATTTT.

This chain connects TRBV5-1 to TRBJ2-5; TRBD1 is a possible D gene (6 bases). The V gene's germline CDR1 is SGHRS and CDR2 YFSETQ. Between the trimmed V and J ends, which lost 4 bases and 5 bases, there was a span of 15 bases. This CDR3 region has 14 residues. For the CDR3, the DNA is TGCGCCAGCAGCGGTTCCAGGGGTCGCGAGACCCAGTACTTC. Amino acids: CASSGSRGRETQYF. Together with reference TRBV5-1 and TRBJ2-5, the CDR3 gives the full variable domain: KAGVTQTPRYLIKTRGQQVTLSCSPISGHRSVSWYQQTPGQGLQFLFEYFSETQRNKGNFPGRFSGRQFSNSRSEMNVSTLELGDSALYLCASSGSRGRETQYFGPGTRLLVL.

This clone occurred many times. The chain combines TRBV19 with TRBJ2-2; TRBD1 matches 8 bases. V lost 6 bases, J lost 6 bases, and 9 bases stayed unmatched. Germline lookup yields CDR1 LNHDA and CDR2 SQIVND (reference sequence). The CDR3 loop spans 15 amino acids. CDR3 sequence (DNA): TGTGCCAGTAGCTGGGACAGGAGCGATTCCGGGGAGCTGTTTTTT. Protein sequence: CASSWDRSDSGELFF.

This clone was picked up a small number of times. The chain uses TRBV5-1 and TRBJ2-3; 9 bases fit TRBD2. The germline V gene encodes CDR1 SGHRS and CDR2 YFSETQ. V dropped 4 bases and J dropped 6; count of bases not matched to a gene: 12. This CDR3 is 16 amino acids long. CDR3 sequence (DNA): TGCGCCAGCAGCCCGCAACCTAGCGGGAACGTGGATACGCAGTATTTT. Its protein is CASSPQPSGNVDTQYF.

The V and J genes are TRBV6-1 and TRBJ2-2; 8 nucleotides align to TRBD2. CDR1 is MNHNS, CDR2 SASEGT, per germline. CDR3 length: 14 residues. Trimming took 10 bases from V and 8 from J; bases not matched to a gene: 12. The CDR3: CATLGLAVRGELFF. The CDR3 region has the DNA TGTGCCACCCTAGGACTAGCCGTTCGTGGGGAGCTGTTTTTT.

The CDR3 region is CASSRLAETQYF. The CDR3 DNA follows: TGTGCCAGCAGTAGACTAGCGGAGACCCAGTACTTC. The chain recombines TRBV6-6 with TRBJ2-5; 8 nucleotides match TRBD2. The CDR3 covers 12 residues. Germline-derived CDR1 and CDR2 are MNHNY and SVGAGI (reference sequence). Trimming took 5 bases from V and 5 from J; bases not matched to a gene: 1.